Listed below are T cell receptor beta chains from one sample, sequenced in a study of cytomegalovirus exposure and HLA in healthy donors. TCRdb keeps only in-frame clones here, not all; method: immunoSEQ multiplex PCR. This table holds under 200,000 clones, roughly 85% found once. Sequenced material: PBMCs. The receptors originated from a middle-aged woman in good health and CMV-seronegative. Each CDR3 is given with its conserved first and last residue. The order of the fields is J gene, V gene, clone size, CDR3 length, CDR3 protein. A row's size may be missing; if present it is once, few, many or a size class.

>TRBJ1-5|TRBV5-6|.|14
CASSAGRVAQPQHF
>TRBJ1-6|TRBV2|.|13
CASRTGGWSPLHF
>TRBJ2-7|TRBV4-3|few|13
CASKQGTGSEQYF
>TRBJ2-3|TRBV5-4|few|13
CASSVRGTDTQYF
>TRBJ2-1|TRBV7-6|.|15
CASSGRRDLYNEQFF
>TRBJ1-2|TRBV18|.|18
CASSPTLPGTGGLGGYTF
>TRBJ2-7|TRBV7-8|.|15
CASSHHLTGGAEQYF
>TRBJ1-3|TRBV19|once|15
CASSTPLIAGNTIYF
>TRBJ1-4|TRBV10-3|.|15
CAISASTGNIAKLFF
>TRBJ1-2|TRBV9|few|15
CASSLPGQGKRGYTF
>TRBJ2-5|TRBV11-3|.|13
CASSPGGQETQYF
>TRBJ1-5|TRBV30|.|14
CAWSVPGDNQPQHF
>TRBJ1-6|TRBV6-1|.|15
CASSLGSDYNSPLHF
>TRBJ2-7|TRBV27|.|16
CASSFLASGEIYEQYF
>TRBJ2-7|TRBV15|.|19
CATSRTGTGHFRESYEQYF
>TRBJ1-2|TRBV30|.|14
CAWRGDRESDGYTF
>TRBJ1-3|TRBV5-4|.|16
CASSSQGGGSGNTIYF